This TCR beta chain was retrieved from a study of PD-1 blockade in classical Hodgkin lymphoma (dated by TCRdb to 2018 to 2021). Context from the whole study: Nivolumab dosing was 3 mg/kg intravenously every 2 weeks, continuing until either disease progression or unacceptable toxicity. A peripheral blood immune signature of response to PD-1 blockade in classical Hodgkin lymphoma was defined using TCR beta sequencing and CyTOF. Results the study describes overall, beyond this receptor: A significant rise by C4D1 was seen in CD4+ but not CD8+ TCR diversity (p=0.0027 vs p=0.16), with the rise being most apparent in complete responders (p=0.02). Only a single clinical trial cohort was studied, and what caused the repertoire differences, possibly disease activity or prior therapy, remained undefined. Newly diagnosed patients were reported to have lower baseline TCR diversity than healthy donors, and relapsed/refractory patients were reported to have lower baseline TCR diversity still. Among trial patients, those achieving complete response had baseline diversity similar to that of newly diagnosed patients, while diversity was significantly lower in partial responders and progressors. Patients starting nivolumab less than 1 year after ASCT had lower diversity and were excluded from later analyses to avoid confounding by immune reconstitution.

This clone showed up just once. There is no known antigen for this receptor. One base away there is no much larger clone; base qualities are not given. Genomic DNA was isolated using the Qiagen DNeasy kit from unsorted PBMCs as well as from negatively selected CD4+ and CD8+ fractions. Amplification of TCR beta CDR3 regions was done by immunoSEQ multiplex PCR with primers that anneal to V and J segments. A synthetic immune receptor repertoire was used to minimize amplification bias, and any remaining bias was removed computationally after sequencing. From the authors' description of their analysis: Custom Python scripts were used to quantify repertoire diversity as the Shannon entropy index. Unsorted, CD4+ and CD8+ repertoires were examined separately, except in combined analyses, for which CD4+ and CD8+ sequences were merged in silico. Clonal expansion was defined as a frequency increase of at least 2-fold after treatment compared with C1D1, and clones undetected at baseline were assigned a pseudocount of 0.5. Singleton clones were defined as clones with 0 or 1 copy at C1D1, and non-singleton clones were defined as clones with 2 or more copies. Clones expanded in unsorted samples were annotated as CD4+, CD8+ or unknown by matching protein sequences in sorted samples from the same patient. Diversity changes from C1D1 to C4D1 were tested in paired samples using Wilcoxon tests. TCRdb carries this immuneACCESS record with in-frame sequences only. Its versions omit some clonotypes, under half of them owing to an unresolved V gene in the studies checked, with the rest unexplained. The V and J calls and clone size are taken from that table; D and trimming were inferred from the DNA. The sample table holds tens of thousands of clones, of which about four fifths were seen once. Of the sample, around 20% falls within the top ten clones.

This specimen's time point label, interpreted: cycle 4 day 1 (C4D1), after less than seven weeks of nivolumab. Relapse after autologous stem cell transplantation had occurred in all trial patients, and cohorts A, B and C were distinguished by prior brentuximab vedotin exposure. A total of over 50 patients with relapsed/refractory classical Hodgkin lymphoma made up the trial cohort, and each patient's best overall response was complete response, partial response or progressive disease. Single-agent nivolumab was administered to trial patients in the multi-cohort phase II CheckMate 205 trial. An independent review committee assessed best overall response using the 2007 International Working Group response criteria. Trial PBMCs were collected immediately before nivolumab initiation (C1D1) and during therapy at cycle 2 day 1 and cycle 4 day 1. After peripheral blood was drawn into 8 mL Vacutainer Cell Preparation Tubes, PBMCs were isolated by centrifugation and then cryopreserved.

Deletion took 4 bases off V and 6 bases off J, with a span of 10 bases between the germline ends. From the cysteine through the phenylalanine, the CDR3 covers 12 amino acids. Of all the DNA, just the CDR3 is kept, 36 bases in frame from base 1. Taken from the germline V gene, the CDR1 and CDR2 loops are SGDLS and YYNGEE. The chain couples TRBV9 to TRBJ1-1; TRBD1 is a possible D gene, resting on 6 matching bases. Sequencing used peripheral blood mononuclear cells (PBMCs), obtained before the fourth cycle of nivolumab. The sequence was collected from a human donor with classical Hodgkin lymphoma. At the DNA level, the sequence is TGTGCCAGCAGCCCGCGGACAGCTGAAGCTTTCTTT. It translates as CASSPRTAEAFF.